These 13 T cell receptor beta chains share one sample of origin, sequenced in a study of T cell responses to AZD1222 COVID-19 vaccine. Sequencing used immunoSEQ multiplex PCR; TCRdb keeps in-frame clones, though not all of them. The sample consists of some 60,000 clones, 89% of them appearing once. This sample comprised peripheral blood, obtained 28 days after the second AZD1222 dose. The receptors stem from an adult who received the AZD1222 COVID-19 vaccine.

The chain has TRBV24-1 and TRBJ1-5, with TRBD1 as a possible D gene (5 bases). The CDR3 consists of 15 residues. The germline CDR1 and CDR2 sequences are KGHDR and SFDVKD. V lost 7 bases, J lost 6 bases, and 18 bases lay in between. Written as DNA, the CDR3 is TGTGCCACCAGCCCCAACGGAGGGGCCAGTCAGCCCCAGCATTTT. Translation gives CATSPNGGASQPQHF.

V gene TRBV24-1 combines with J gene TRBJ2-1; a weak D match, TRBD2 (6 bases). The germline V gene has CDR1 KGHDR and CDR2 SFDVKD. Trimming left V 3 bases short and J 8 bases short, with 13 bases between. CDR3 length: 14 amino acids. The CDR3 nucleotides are TGTGCCACCAGTGATAGGGTCAGGAGGGATGAGCAGTTCTTC. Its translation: CATSDRVRRDEQFF.

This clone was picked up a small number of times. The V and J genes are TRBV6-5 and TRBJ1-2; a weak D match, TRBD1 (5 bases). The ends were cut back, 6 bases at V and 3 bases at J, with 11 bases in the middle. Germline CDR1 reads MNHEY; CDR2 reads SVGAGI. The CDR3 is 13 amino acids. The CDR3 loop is CASRDRGDYGYTF. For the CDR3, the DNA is TGTGCCAGCAGGGATCGGGGGGACTATGGCTACACCTTC.

The DNA of the CDR3 is TGTGCCAGCAGCCCCCTTCTTTCTGGTGAGCAGTTCTTC. It is translated as CASSPLLSGEQFF. J is TRBJ2-1 and V is TRBV7-9; no reliable D call. This CDR3 region has 13 residues. Trimming took 5 bases from V and 9 from J, leaving 14 bases between them. Germline lookup yields CDR1 SEHNR and CDR2 FQNEAQ (reference sequence). Combining the CDR3 with reference TRBV7-9 and TRBJ2-1 gives the whole variable domain DTGVSQNPRHKITKRGQNVTFRCDPISEHNRLYWYRQTLGQGPEFLTYFQNEAQLEKSRLLSDRFSAERPKGSFSTLEIQRTEQGDSAMYLCASSPLLSGEQFFGPGTRLTVL.

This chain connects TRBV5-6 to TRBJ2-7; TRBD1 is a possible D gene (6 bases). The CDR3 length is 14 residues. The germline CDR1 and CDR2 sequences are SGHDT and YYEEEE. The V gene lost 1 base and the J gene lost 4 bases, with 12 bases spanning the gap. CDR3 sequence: CASSLSRGRYEQYF. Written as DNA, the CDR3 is TGTGCCAGCAGCTTGAGCAGGGGACGGTACGAGCAGTACTTC.

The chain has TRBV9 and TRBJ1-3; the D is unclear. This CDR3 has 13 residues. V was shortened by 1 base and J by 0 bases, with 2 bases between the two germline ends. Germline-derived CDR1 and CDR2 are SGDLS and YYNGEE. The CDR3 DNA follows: TGTGCCAGCAGCGTACGCTCTGGAAACACCATATATTTT. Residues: CASSVRSGNTIYF.

In DNA, the CDR3 is TGTGCCAGCAGTTTGTCGGGGCAGGAGGAGTATGGCTACACCTTC. It codes for CASSLSGQEEYGYTF. The rearrangement uses TRBV28 and TRBJ1-2; D is perhaps TRBD1 (5 bases). This CDR3 has 15 amino acids. Trimming took 3 bases from V and 5 from J, leaving 16 bases between them. The germline gives CDR1 MDHEN, CDR2 SYDVKM.

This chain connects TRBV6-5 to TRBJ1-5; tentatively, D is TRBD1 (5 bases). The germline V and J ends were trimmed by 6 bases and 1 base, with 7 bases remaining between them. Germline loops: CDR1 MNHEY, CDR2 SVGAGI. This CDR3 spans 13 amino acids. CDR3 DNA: TGTGCCAGCAGGGGGCACAGCAATCAGCCCCAGCATTTT. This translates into CASRGHSNQPQHF.

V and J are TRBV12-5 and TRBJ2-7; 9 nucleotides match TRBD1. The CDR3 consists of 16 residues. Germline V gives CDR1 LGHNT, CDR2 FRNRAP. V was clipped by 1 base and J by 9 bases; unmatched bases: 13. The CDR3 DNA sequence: TGTGCTAGTGGTTTGGCTACCGGGACAGGGAATTCTGGGCAGTACTTC. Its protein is CASGLATGTGNSGQYF.

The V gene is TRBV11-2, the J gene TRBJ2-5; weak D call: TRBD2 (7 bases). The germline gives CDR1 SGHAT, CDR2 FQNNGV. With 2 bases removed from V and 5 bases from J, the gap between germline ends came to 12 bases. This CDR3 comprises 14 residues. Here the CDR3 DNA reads TGTGCCAGCAGCTTAATGGGGGGGGCGGAGACCCAGTACTTC. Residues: CASSLMGGAETQYF. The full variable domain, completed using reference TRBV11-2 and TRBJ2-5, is EAGVAQSPRYKIIEKRQSVAFWCNPISGHATLYWYQQILGQGPKLLIQFQNNGVVDDSQLPKDRFSAERLKGVDSTLKIQPAKLEDSAVYLCASSLMGGAETQYFGPGTRLLVL.

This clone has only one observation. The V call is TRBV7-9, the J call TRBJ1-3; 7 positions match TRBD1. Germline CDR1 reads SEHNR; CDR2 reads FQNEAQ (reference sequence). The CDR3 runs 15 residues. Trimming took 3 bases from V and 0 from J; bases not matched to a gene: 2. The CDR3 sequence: CASSLGQLSGNTIYF. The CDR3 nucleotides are TGTGCCAGCAGCTTGGGACAGCTCTCTGGAAACACCATATATTTT.

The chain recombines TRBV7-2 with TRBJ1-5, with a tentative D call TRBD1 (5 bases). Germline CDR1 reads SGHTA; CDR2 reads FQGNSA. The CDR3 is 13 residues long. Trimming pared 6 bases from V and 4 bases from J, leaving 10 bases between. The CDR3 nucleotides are TGTGCCAGCAGTCTTTGGGGGAATCAGCCCCAGCATTTT. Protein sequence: CASSLWGNQPQHF.

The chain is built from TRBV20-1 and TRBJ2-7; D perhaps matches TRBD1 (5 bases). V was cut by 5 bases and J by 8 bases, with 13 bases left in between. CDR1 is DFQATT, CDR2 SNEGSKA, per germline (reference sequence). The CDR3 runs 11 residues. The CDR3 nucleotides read TGCAGTGCTCTTCTGACAGCCCAGCAGTACTTC. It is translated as CSALLTAQQYF.